What follows are 14 T cell receptor beta chains derived from one specimen sequenced in a study of blood T cell repertoires in COVID-19. Some clones are missing from TCRdb's copy, which holds only in-frame ones; the method was immunoSEQ multiplex PCR. The sample includes about 300,000 clones, about 90% of them seen just once. Sequencing was carried out using peripheral blood. The source of these receptors is a woman aged 25 to 45 with COVID-19, enrolled during active disease.

As to this clone: One end of the junction is discordant with germline, which a read error may explain. The chain couples TRBV4-1 to TRBJ1-2, with TRBD1 matching 9 bases. There are 12 residues in the CDR3. Germline CDR1 reads MGHRA; CDR2 reads YSYEKL. The CDR3, as DNA: TGCGCCAGCAGCCAATGGGGACAGGGATTACTCTTC. It translates to CASSQWGQGLLF.

V is TRBV7-2 and J is TRBJ1-1; maybe TRBD1 (5 bases). This CDR3 comprises 17 residues. Per germline, CDR1 SGHTA and CDR2 FQGNSA. Trimming took 4 bases from V and 1 from J, leaving 19 bases between them. The CDR3 spells CASSWSGGLQRNTEAFF. The CDR3 coding sequence is TGTGCCAGCAGCTGGAGCGGGGGACTACAAAGGAACACTGAAGCTTTCTTT.

The CDR3 DNA follows: TGTGCCAGCTCGGTCTTCGGGGGTGGGGGCTACACCTTC. This encodes CASSVFGGGGYTF. V is TRBV27 and J is TRBJ1-2; TRBD1 is a possible D gene (5 bases). Trimming pared 8 bases from V and 8 bases from J, leaving 18 bases between. The CDR3 spans 13 residues. Germline-derived CDR1 and CDR2 are MNHEY and SMNVEV (reference sequence).

The chain couples TRBV12-3 or TRBV12-4 to TRBJ2-5; D is unresolved. This CDR3 is 13 amino acids long. The V and J ends lost 5 bases and 5 bases respectively, with 12 bases between them. The CDR3 coding sequence is TGTGCCAGCAGTCGGAACGTCGGGGAGACCCAGTACTTC. This codes for CASSRNVGETQYF.

The J gene is TRBJ2-3, the V gene TRBV28; the D is unclear. Trimming took off 3 bases at V and 0 bases at J, with 16 bases between the two ends. The CDR3 covers 17 residues. Germline V gene data show CDR1 as MDHEN and CDR2 as SYDVKM. CDR3 nucleotides: TGTGCCAGCAGTTTGTTCAGCGCGAGGTCTAGCACAGATACGCAGTATTTT. This encodes CASSLFSARSSTDTQYF.

The rearrangement joins TRBV29-1 to TRBJ1-2; D might be TRBD1 (6 bases). V was cut by 7 bases and J by 6 bases, with 12 bases left in between. The CDR3 length is 11 residues. CDR1 SQVTM and CDR2 ANQGSEA come from the germline V gene. The CDR3 is CSAQQGDGYTF. The CDR3 region has the DNA TGCAGCGCGCAACAGGGCGATGGCTACACCTTC.

V is TRBV5-1 and J is TRBJ2-5; perhaps TRBD2 as D (5 bases). The CDR3 sequence is 15 residues long. The germline V gene has CDR1 SGHRS and CDR2 YFSETQ. V lost 5 bases and J 2 bases, leaving 16 bases between the germline ends. The CDR3 coding sequence is TGCGCCAGCAGTTACACACTAGTCCGACAAGAGACCCAGTACTTC. Encoded protein: CASSYTLVRQETQYF.

The chain joins TRBV7-9 to TRBJ2-3; 7 positions match TRBD1. Germline assignment: CDR1 SEHNR and CDR2 FQNEAQ (reference sequence). Unmatched junction bases numbered 6, after V lost 5 bases and J lost 4 bases. The CDR3 covers 14 residues. In DNA form, the CDR3 reads TGTGCCAGCAGCATTACAGGGGAGTCAGATACGCAGTATTTT. Translation: CASSITGESDTQYF.

The J gene is TRBJ1-1, the V gene TRBV28; 12 bases line up with TRBD1. The germline V gene has CDR1 MDHEN and CDR2 SYDVKM. The V gene end was trimmed by 3 bases and the J gene end by 0 bases; junction bases not matched to a gene: 5. CDR3 length: 17 residues. In nucleotides, the CDR3 is TGTGCCAGCAGTTTCCGGGACAGGGGGCTCCTGAACACTGAAGCTTTCTTT. Its protein product is CASSFRDRGLLNTEAFF.

The chain links TRBV4-1 to TRBJ2-1; a weak D match, TRBD2 (6 bases). Germline CDR1 reads MGHRA; CDR2 reads YSYEKL. Deletions cut 1 base from V and 7 bases from J, with 14 bases between. The CDR3 extends over 15 amino acids. This CDR3 is CASSQVPREVNEQFF. The CDR3, as DNA: TGCGCCAGCAGCCAAGTCCCCAGGGAGGTAAATGAGCAGTTCTTC.

V gene TRBV30 combines with J gene TRBJ2-7, with TRBD1 matching 8 bases. Germline assignment: CDR1 GTSNPN and CDR2 SVGIG (reference sequence). The CDR3 contains 14 residues. Trimming at V came to 0 bases and at J to 4 bases, leaving 5 bases not matched to a gene. The CDR3 protein is CAWSVPTGGYEQYF. The CDR3 DNA follows: TGTGCCTGGAGTGTACCTACAGGGGGGTACGAGCAGTACTTC.

The gene calls are TRBV4-1 and TRBJ2-5; 10 positions agree with TRBD2. J lost 7 bases, V lost 1 base, and 12 bases had no gene match. CDR3 length: 17 residues. CDR1 and CDR2 from the germline V gene are MGHRA and YSYEKL. The CDR3 spells CASSQVQLAGLKGTQYF. The CDR3 DNA is TGCGCCAGCAGCCAAGTCCAACTAGCGGGGCTCAAAGGGACCCAGTACTTC.

The V and J genes are TRBV10-2 and TRBJ1-4, with D maybe TRBD1 (6 bases). CDR1 WSHSY and CDR2 SAAADI come from the germline V gene. The CDR3 extends over 15 amino acids. The V gene lost 6 bases and the J gene lost 6 bases, with 17 bases spanning the gap. The CDR3 DNA reads as TGCGCCAGCAGGAGAGGGGGGGAAGTCTATGAAAAACTGTTTTTT. Translating gives CASRRGGEVYEKLFF.

Worth noting for this clone: The sample holds other DNA sequences that translate to the same CDR3. The V gene is TRBV27, the J gene TRBJ1-5, with no clear D. The CDR3 length is 13 residues. V dropped 2 bases and J dropped 4 bases, with 6 bases sitting between them. The V gene's germline CDR1 is MNHEY and CDR2 SMNVEV (reference sequence). For the CDR3, the DNA is TGTGCCAGCAGTTTAGGGCCAAATCAGCCCCAGCATTTT. The encoded protein is CASSLGPNQPQHF.